Listed here are 8 T cell receptor beta chains from one sample, sequenced in a study of T-cell reconstitution after alpha-beta-depleted transplantation in children. The library targeted TCRbeta and was prepared with unique molecular identifiers. TCRdb re-called the PCR reads with MiXCR, one entry per CDR3 protein. Counted here are roughly 790,000 distinct CDR3 sequences, 15% to 20% occurring once; the ten biggest clones make up about 5%. The material was PBMCs, mostly from graft donor cells, obtained 360 days after TCRalphabeta/CD19-depleted stem cell transplant. The receptors were gathered from a male patient younger than 18 who had a stem cell transplant for acute lymphoblastic leukemia, so the T cells may come from the graft donor.

Ten or more counts support this clonotype. The chain uses TRBV5-1 and TRBJ2-7, with D possibly TRBD2 on 6 matching bases. CDR1 is SGHRS and CDR2 is YFSETQ in the germline V gene. Trimming left V 6 bases short and J 0 bases short, with 10 bases between. The CDR3 contains 13 residues. CDR3 sequence (DNA): TGCGCCAGCAAGGAGGGGAGCTCCTACGAGCAGTACTTC. Its protein is CASKEGSSYEQYF.

A few counts support this clonotype. The chain has TRBV12-3 or TRBV12-4 and TRBJ2-1; 8 bases align to TRBD1. V was pared by 5 bases and J by 5 bases, with 2 bases of the junction left unmatched. CDR3 length equals 13 residues. CDR3 amino acids: CASSGTGNNEQFF. CDR3 bases: TGTGCCAGCAGTGGGACAGGAAACAATGAGCAGTTCTTC.

This clonotype was detected many times. This chain links TRBV9 with TRBJ1-1, with D uncertain. CDR3 length: 13 amino acids. V was trimmed by 5 bases and J by 7 bases, leaving 15 bases between them. Germline V gives CDR1 SGDLS, CDR2 YYNGEE. The chain's CDR3 is CASRPLGLGEAFF. In DNA, the CDR3 is TGTGCCAGCAGACCTTTAGGATTGGGTGAAGCTTTCTTT.

The rearrangement uses TRBV6-2 or TRBV6-3 and TRBJ2-3, with 10 nucleotides matching TRBD2. Losses at the gene ends were 0 bases for V and 2 bases for J; bases not matched to a gene: 14. In germline, CDR1 is MNHEY, CDR2 SVGEGT. The CDR3 is 20 residues long. The CDR3 DNA sequence: TGTGCCAGCAGTTACTCAGGCCCCGGGACTAGCGCCGTTTTCACAGATACGCAGTATTTT. Translated: CASSYSGPGTSAVFTDTQYF.

The chain has TRBV29-1 and TRBJ1-1, with TRBD1 identical over 11 bases. The germline gives CDR1 SQVTM, CDR2 ANQGSEA. After removal of 7 bases from V and 3 bases from J, the junction contained 1 base not matched to a gene. CDR3 length: 12 residues. The CDR3 sequence: CSADRGHTEAFF. The CDR3 DNA reads as TGCAGCGCGGACAGGGGGCACACTGAAGCTTTCTTT.

This clonotype was recorded a few times. The rearrangement uses TRBV4-1 and TRBJ2-7; the D gene is possibly TRBD2 (5 bases). Deletions cut 2 bases from V and 7 bases from J, with 18 bases between. This CDR3 has 15 amino acids. Germline values: CDR1 MGHRA, CDR2 YSYEKL. The CDR3 is CASSQKMVSTGEQYF. The DNA of the CDR3 is TGCGCCAGCAGCCAAAAGATGGTCTCGACGGGGGAGCAGTACTTC.

This clonotype occurred a few times. V is TRBV20-1 and J is TRBJ2-5; D is uncertain. Germline CDR1 DFQATT, CDR2 SNEGSKA (reference sequence). The CDR3 has 14 amino acids. V gave up 6 bases and J gave up 2 bases, with 16 bases separating them. In DNA, the CDR3 is TGCAGTGCGAAGAGTAGGGTGGCGCAAGAGACCCAGTACTTC. Encoded protein: CSAKSRVAQETQYF.

V gene TRBV15 combines with J gene TRBJ2-2; D ambiguous. This CDR3 is built from 16 residues. CDR1 LNHNV and CDR2 YYDKDF come from the germline V gene (reference sequence). V shed 0 bases and J shed 1 base, with 9 bases lying between them. The CDR3 DNA reads TGTGCCACCAGCAGAGATGGTGGAGTGAACACCGGGGAGCTGTTTTTT. Residues: CATSRDGGVNTGELFF.